Presented here are 20 T cell receptor beta chains from one specimen sequenced in a study of blood T cells in healthy people across ages. A J-beta primer mix and a sample-barcoded 5' primer were used in a second PCR of roughly 7 to 12 cycles. From the 5' RACE reads, TCRdb called clonotypes with MiXCR, one entry per CDR3 protein. The top ten clones hold 9.4% of a sample with over 750,000 distinct CDR3 sequences, approximately 25% of them seen once. These data also formed part of another study, on T cells of mothers and their children.

The sequenced sample was blood. The receptors shown here come from a boy under 18 in good health.

The rearrangement links TRBV20-1 to TRBJ2-5; 7 positions match TRBD2. V trimming: 0 bases; J trimming: 11 bases; junction bases outside the gene matches: 15. This CDR3 spans 15 amino acids. Germline loops: CDR1 DFQATT, CDR2 SNEGSKA (reference sequence). The CDR3 region has the DNA TGCAGTGCTAGAGATGGGGCTAGCGGTCTTGGGGAGCAGTACTTC. Translating it yields CSARDGASGLGEQYF.

This clonotype was counted once. The V gene is TRBV7-9, the J gene TRBJ2-1; tentative D call: TRBD2 (5 bases). Germline assignment: CDR1 SEHNR and CDR2 FQNEAQ (reference sequence). With 3 bases removed from V and 3 bases from J, the gap between germline ends came to 12 bases. This CDR3 spans 15 amino acids. The CDR3, as DNA: TGTGCCAGCAGCTTTCAGGAGGCCAGCTACAATGAGCAGTTCTTC. It translates to CASSFQEASYNEQFF.

The gene calls are TRBV20-1 and TRBJ2-7; TRBD2 matches at 8 bases. In germline, CDR1 is DFQATT, CDR2 SNEGSKA (reference sequence). CDR3 length: 15 residues. V gave up 4 bases and J gave up 0 bases; unmatched junction bases: 8. CDR3 loop: CSAILAGVSSYEQYF. CDR3 coding DNA: TGCAGTGCTATTCTAGCGGGCGTCAGCTCCTACGAGCAGTACTTC.

This chain uses TRBV20-1 with TRBJ2-7; D may be TRBD2 (5 bases). V was clipped by 6 bases and J by 2 bases, with 17 bases between them. The V gene's germline CDR1 is DFQATT and CDR2 SNEGSKA (reference sequence). The CDR3 runs 14 residues. The CDR3 sequence is CSAEGLGGTYEQYF. The CDR3, as DNA: TGCAGTGCCGAGGGCCTGGGCGGAACCTACGAGCAGTACTTC.

This clonotype was detected only a few times. This chain joins TRBV5-1 and TRBJ1-4; TRBD1 is a possible D gene (5 bases). V dropped 7 bases and J dropped 6 bases, with 10 bases sitting between them. Germline CDR1 and CDR2: SGHRS and YFSETQ. The CDR3 is made up of 12 amino acids. In nucleotides, the CDR3 is TGCGCCAGCCGGAGGGGAGATGAAAAACTGTTTTTT. As protein: CASRRGDEKLFF. Supplemented by reference TRBV5-1 and TRBJ1-4, the full variable domain reads KAGVTQTPRYLIKTRGQQVTLSCSPISGHRSVSWYQQTPGQGLQFLFEYFSETQRNKGNFPGRFSGRQFSNSRSEMNVSTLELGDSALYLCASRRGDEKLFFGSGTQLSVL.

The sample holds a few counts of this clonotype. The rearrangement joins TRBV28 to TRBJ2-4; no firm D call. Trimming left V 2 bases short and J 8 bases short, with 13 bases between. The CDR3 totals 14 residues. Looked up from germline, CDR1 is MDHEN and CDR2 is SYDVKM. Here the CDR3 reads CASSLRAVGDIQYF. DNA for the CDR3: TGTGCCAGCAGTTTAAGGGCCGTTGGTGACATTCAGTACTTC.

V and J are TRBV27 and TRBJ2-1; tentatively, D is TRBD1 (5 bases). CDR3 length: 15 residues. V gave up 6 bases and J gave up 1 base, with 13 bases separating them. CDR1 is MNHEY and CDR2 is SMNVEV in the germline V gene (reference sequence). CDR3 sequence reads: CASRLTGDSYNEQFF. DNA of the CDR3: TGTGCCAGCAGGCTCACAGGTGATTCCTACAATGAGCAGTTCTTC.

The chain recombines TRBV2 with TRBJ2-5; TRBD2 matches at 7 bases. The J call may be wrong; the DNA end is better matched by TRBJ2-1. The CDR3 consists of 17 residues. Per the germline V gene, CDR1 is SNHLY and CDR2 is FYNNEI. CDR3 DNA sequence: TGTGCCAGCATCAACTCAAACCGGGCGGGAGTGGACAATGAGCAGTTCTTC. This gives the protein CASINSNRAGVDNEQFF.

This chain links TRBV28 with TRBJ2-3, with D unresolved. Germline V gene lookup returns CDR1 MDHEN and CDR2 SYDVKM. Trimming pared 5 bases from V and 6 bases from J, leaving 9 bases between. This CDR3 has 12 residues. DNA for the CDR3: TGTGCCAGCAGTGAGACCGGGGATACGCAGTATTTT. The encoded protein is CASSETGDTQYF.

The rearrangement joins TRBV12-3 or TRBV12-4 to TRBJ1-2, with D perhaps matching TRBD1 (6 bases). The ends were cut back, 3 bases at V and 7 bases at J, with 15 bases in the middle. The CDR3 extends over 14 amino acids. The CDR3 protein is CASSFRTVGTGYTF. The DNA for the CDR3 is TGTGCCAGCAGTTTCAGGACAGTCGGAACTGGCTACACCTTC.

The gene calls are TRBV12-3 or TRBV12-4 and TRBJ2-7, with TRBD1 matching 7 bases. J gave up 3 bases and V 7 bases, and 9 bases lay outside the gene matches. The CDR3 has 14 residues. The CDR3 DNA reads TGTGCCAGCAAATGGGGGACAGCGTACTACGAGCAGTACTTC. This codes for CASKWGTAYYEQYF.

This clonotype was counted only a few times. J is TRBJ2-1 and V is TRBV29-1, with 7 bases lining up with TRBD1. V was pared by 3 bases and J by 3 bases, with 5 bases of the junction left unmatched. The V gene's germline CDR1 is SQVTM and CDR2 ANQGSEA. The CDR3 has 14 amino acids. The DNA for the CDR3 is TGCAGCGTTGATACGTGGGACAGCTACAATGAGCAGTTCTTC. Its translation is CSVDTWDSYNEQFF.

The rearrangement links TRBV6-2 or TRBV6-3 to TRBJ2-5, with 12 bases that match TRBD2. The J call is uncertain, as TRBJ2-7 better fits the DNA end. The CDR3 has 15 residues. Germline values: CDR1 MNHEY, CDR2 SVGEGT. This chain's CDR3 is CASSRGLAGFYEQYF. CDR3 bases: TGTGCCAGCAGCCGCGGACTAGCGGGATTCTACGAGCAGTACTTC.

The V and J genes are TRBV6-5 and TRBJ1-4, with 12 bases lining up with TRBD1. The germline CDR1 and CDR2 sequences are MNHEY and SVGAGI. This CDR3 is built from 16 residues. Trimming cost V 4 bases and J 3 bases; bases outside gene matches: 3. CDR3 residues: CASSSGQGAANEKLFF. CDR3 DNA sequence: TGTGCCAGCAGTTCGGGACAGGGGGCGGCTAATGAAAAACTGTTTTTT.

This clonotype was observed a few times. The chain carries TRBV10-2 and TRBJ1-3; D remains unclear. The CDR3 runs to 14 residues. V was pared by 3 bases and J by 4 bases, with 10 bases between. From germline, CDR1 is WSHSY and CDR2 SAAADI. The CDR3 DNA reads as TGCGCCAGCAGTGACGGCTTAATAGGAAACACCATATATTTT. Its protein product is CASSDGLIGNTIYF.

About this clonotype itself: At one of its ends the junction is not consistent with the germline gene, which may arise from a read error. The chain uses TRBV6-1 and TRBJ2-1; TRBD2 aligns across 8 bases. The CDR3 has 16 amino acids. CDR1 is MNHNS and CDR2 is SASEGT in the germline V gene. CDR3 region: CTSSGGLGLMNNEQFF. The CDR3 nucleotides read TGTACCAGCAGTGGGGGACTAGGGCTAATGAACAATGAGCAGTTCTTC.

This clonotype was detected only a few times. V gene TRBV10-3 combines with J gene TRBJ2-2; D ambiguous. Trimming left V 2 bases short and J 7 bases short, with 11 bases between. Germline values: CDR1 ENHRY, CDR2 SYGVKD. The CDR3 contains 14 residues. This CDR3 is CAISETERYGELFF. The CDR3 DNA reads as TGTGCCATCAGTGAGACTGAGCGATACGGGGAGCTGTTTTTT.

The V gene is TRBV20-1, the J gene TRBJ1-5; TRBD1 is a possible D gene (6 bases). V shed 5 bases and J shed 6 bases, with 20 bases lying between them. The germline gives CDR1 DFQATT, CDR2 SNEGSKA (reference sequence). This CDR3 has 15 residues. The CDR3 spells CSAPHPGGLGQPQHF. As DNA, the CDR3 is TGCAGTGCTCCCCATCCTGGGGGGCTCGGTCAGCCCCAGCATTTT.

This clonotype was observed a few times. The chain joins TRBV29-1 to TRBJ2-7; D might be TRBD1 or TRBD2, each matching 5 bases. Germline V CDR1 and CDR2: SQVTM, ANQGSEA. The CDR3 runs 12 residues. V was pared by 6 bases and J by 2 bases, with 11 bases between. CDR3 sequence: CSVGDGAYEQYF. DNA of the CDR3: TGCAGCGTAGGGGACGGCGCCTACGAGCAGTACTTC.

The chain carries TRBV4-2 and TRBJ1-5; D is unclear. This CDR3 comprises 14 residues. The germline V gene encodes CDR1 LGHNA and CDR2 YNFKEQ. Trimming removed 1 base from V and 5 bases from J, with 9 bases in between. The CDR3 DNA reads as TGTGCCAGCAGCCAAGGACCCCCCTATCAGCCCCAGCATTTT. This codes for CASSQGPPYQPQHF.